These 23 T cell receptor beta chains share one sample of origin, sequenced in a study of metastatic and nonmetastatic thyroid tumors. Via MiXCR, TCRdb re-called the PCR reads. The repertoire consists of about 41,000 clones, with about 24% occurring once and the leading ten covering approximately 15%. Every patient underwent thyroid surgery untreated. The material sequenced was tumor tissue. These receptor sequences come from a female donor with papillary thyroid cancer or a benign thyroid nodule (not recorded which). Some clones in this sample may be carry-over from other donors' samples.

The table lists this clone with many counts. CDR3 DNA: TGTGCCAGCAGCCCCCAGGGGACGGGCAATCAGCCCCAGCATTTT. It encodes CASSPQGTGNQPQHF. The chain is built from TRBV12-3 or TRBV12-4 and TRBJ1-5, with D perhaps TRBD1 (6 bases). V dropped 6 bases and J dropped 2 bases, with 14 bases sitting between them. The CDR3 spans 15 residues.

As concerns this clone: An end of the junction does not agree with germline; a read error may underlie this. The chain joins TRBV6-1 to TRBJ1-2; D not certain. This CDR3 is 14 amino acids long. Germline CDR1 reads MNHNS; CDR2 reads SASEGT. The CDR3 DNA reads as TGTGCCAGAAGTGAAACAGCAGAGGGTCATGGCTACACCTTC. Amino acids: CARSETAEGHGYTF.

This chain uses TRBV3-1 with TRBJ2-1, with a tentative D call TRBD1 (5 bases). V gave up 0 bases and J gave up 10 bases, with 19 bases separating them. This CDR3 comprises 16 residues. Per germline, CDR1 LGHDT and CDR2 YNNKEL (reference sequence). The CDR3 DNA reads TGTGCCAGCAGCCAAGAGGGGCCTACCGTTGGGGCGGAGCAGTTCTTC. Translated: CASSQEGPTVGAEQFF.

The chain couples TRBV11-1 to TRBJ2-1; TRBD2 matches at 7 bases. In germline, CDR1 is SGHAT, CDR2 FQDESV (reference sequence). The CDR3 is 14 residues long. Germline trimming cut 3 bases from V and 3 bases from J; bases unmatched to any gene: 2. The CDR3 nucleotides are TGTGCCAGCAGCTTGGGGACTAACTACAATGAGCAGTTCTTC. This encodes CASSLGTNYNEQFF.

There are many counts of this clone. The chain combines TRBV3-1 with TRBJ2-3; TRBD2 matches at 11 bases. Germline V gives CDR1 LGHDT, CDR2 YNNKEL (reference sequence). CDR3 size: 16 residues. Trimming cost V 4 bases and J 2 bases; bases outside gene matches: 5. This CDR3 reads CASSLRTSGLTDTQYF. The CDR3, as DNA: TGTGCCAGCAGCCTCCGGACTAGCGGGCTCACAGATACGCAGTATTTT.

The CDR3 sequence is CASSLRRGDRGRYEQYF. CDR3 DNA sequence: TGTGCCAGCAGCCTTCGGAGGGGTGACAGGGGACGCTACGAGCAGTACTTC. The V call is TRBV3-1, the J call TRBJ2-7; 8 nucleotides agree with TRBD1. Germline V gene sequence: CDR1 LGHDT, CDR2 YNNKEL (reference sequence). Trimming at V came to 4 bases and at J to 3 bases, leaving 14 bases not matched to a gene. CDR3 length equals 17 residues.

The chain has TRBV2 and TRBJ2-3; 11 bases map to TRBD2. CDR3 length: 15 residues. The germline V gene encodes CDR1 SNHLY and CDR2 FYNNEI. V was clipped by 3 bases and J by 6 bases; unmatched bases: 5. This CDR3 is CASSERTSGRDTQYF. The CDR3 DNA is TGTGCCAGCAGTGAGCGGACTAGCGGGCGGGATACGCAGTATTTT.

Only a few counts were recorded for this clone. The chain has TRBV14 and TRBJ2-1, with 8 nucleotides matching TRBD1. Germline CDR1 reads SGHDN; CDR2 reads FVKESK. Trimming removed 4 bases from V and 8 bases from J; junction bases left unmatched: 10. The length of the CDR3 is 15 residues. The CDR3 loop reads CASSPGTGFIDEQFF. CDR3 DNA: TGTGCCAGCAGCCCTGGGACAGGTTTCATCGATGAGCAGTTCTTC.

The V call is TRBV30, the J call TRBJ1-3; D is unclear. Germline V gives CDR1 GTSNPN, CDR2 SVGIG (reference sequence). The CDR3 contains 15 residues. V was cut by 1 base and J by 3 bases, with 13 bases left in between. The CDR3 DNA sequence: TGTGCCTGGAGTGGCGGGGTTGTGGATGGAAACACCATATATTTT. It specifies CAWSGGVVDGNTIYF.

This sequence joins TRBV19 and TRBJ2-1, with D unclear. The CDR3 spans 15 residues. V lost 3 bases to trimming and J lost 1 base, with 10 bases between them. Germline lookup yields CDR1 LNHDA and CDR2 SQIVND (reference sequence). The CDR3 nucleotides read TGTGCCAGTAGTATCGAGCAGGTTTCCTACAATGAGCAGTTCTTC. This codes for CASSIEQVSYNEQFF.

In its sample, this clone was seen many times. The rearrangement joins TRBV11-3 to TRBJ2-5; a weak D match, TRBD1 (5 bases). V dropped 5 bases and J dropped 2 bases, with 12 bases sitting between them. Germline assignment: CDR1 SGHNT and CDR2 YENEEA. The CDR3 sequence is 14 residues long. CDR3 sequence reads: CASSPDSSQETQYF. In nucleotides, the CDR3 is TGTGCCAGCAGCCCCGACAGTTCTCAAGAGACCCAGTACTTC.

The sample holds a few counts of this clone. The chain couples TRBV6-1 to TRBJ2-7; D is unclear. Between the trimmed V and J ends, which lost 4 bases and 1 base, there was a span of 11 bases. The CDR3 totals 14 residues. Germline-derived CDR1 and CDR2 are MNHNS and SASEGT. The CDR3 DNA reads TGTGCCAGCAGTGTCGCACTGGAGTCCTACGAGCAGTACTTC. This sequence encodes CASSVALESYEQYF.

DNA for the CDR3: TGCAGTGCTAGTTTCACAGGGGGCGAAAAGACCCAGTACTTC. This sequence encodes CSASFTGGEKTQYF. The chain employs TRBV20-1 and TRBJ2-5; 9 bases agree with TRBD1. Trimming cost V 3 bases and J 6 bases; bases outside gene matches: 8. The length of the CDR3 is 14 residues. Germline assignment: CDR1 DFQATT and CDR2 SNEGSKA (reference sequence).

The chain couples TRBV3-1 to TRBJ1-5; possible D gene TRBD1, 5 bases. The V and J ends lost 6 bases and 4 bases respectively, with 13 bases between them. The length of the CDR3 is 14 residues. CDR1 and CDR2 (germline): LGHDT, YNNKEL (reference sequence). This CDR3 reads CASRLGKGNQPQHF. In nucleotides, the CDR3 is TGTGCCAGCAGACTCGGAAAGGGGAATCAGCCCCAGCATTTT. The full variable domain, its missing parts supplied by reference TRBV3-1 and TRBJ1-5, is DTAVSQTPKYLVTQMGNDKSIKCEQNLGHDTMYWYKQDSKKFLKIMFSYNNKELIINETVPNRFSPKSPDKAHLNLHINSLELGDSAVYFCASRLGKGNQPQHFGDGTRLSIL.

This clone occurred many times. The rearrangement links TRBV6-1 to TRBJ1-4, with D perhaps TRBD1 (5 bases). Germline V gene sequence: CDR1 MNHNS, CDR2 SASEGT. This CDR3 is built from 13 residues. V lost 7 bases and J lost 3, with 9 bases in between. CDR3 residues: CASIRVPNEKLFF. As DNA, the CDR3 is TGTGCCAGCATCAGGGTGCCTAATGAAAAACTGTTTTTT.

This clone was seen at least ten times. The chain carries TRBV27 and TRBJ1-6; no definite D call. Germline lookup yields CDR1 MNHEY and CDR2 SMNVEV (reference sequence). CDR3 length equals 17 residues. V gave up 4 bases and J gave up 0 bases, with 13 bases separating them. In nucleotides, the CDR3 is TGTGCCAGCAGTTCCAGACCTGGGCTCTCCTATAATTCACCCCTCCACTTT. Encoded protein: CASSSRPGLSYNSPLHF.

This clone has at least ten counts. V is TRBV3-1 and J is TRBJ1-1; 9 nucleotides align to TRBD1. CDR1 LGHDT and CDR2 YNNKEL come from the germline V gene (reference sequence). The CDR3 runs to 17 residues. The trim removed 6 bases at V and 4 bases at J, leaving 15 bases unmatched. The CDR3, as DNA: TGTGCCAGCAGGGGGACACCGGGACAGGGAATCAGCACTGAAGCTTTCTTT. It encodes CASRGTPGQGISTEAFF.

The chain joins TRBV28 to TRBJ2-1; D ambiguous. The V gene's germline CDR1 is MDHEN and CDR2 SYDVKM. This CDR3 is 14 amino acids long. V lost 2 bases, J lost 3 bases, and 8 bases lay in between. The CDR3: CASSLHGDYNEQFF. In DNA form, the CDR3 reads TGTGCCAGCAGTTTACATGGAGACTACAATGAGCAGTTCTTC.

This clone was seen repeatedly, ten times or more. This chain uses TRBV2 with TRBJ1-1; 8 nucleotides align to TRBD1. CDR1 and CDR2 (germline): SNHLY, FYNNEI. V lost 4 bases and J lost 4; bases outside the gene matches: 5. The CDR3 covers 14 residues. The DNA for the CDR3 is TGTGCCAGCAGTGTATCTACAGGGGGCACTGAAGCTTTCTTT. Translation: CASSVSTGGTEAFF.

This clone was found once. The chain employs TRBV11-2 and TRBJ1-2; tentatively, D is TRBD1 (6 bases). The CDR3 covers 15 residues. V lost 5 bases and J 4 bases, leaving 17 bases between the germline ends. CDR1 SGHAT and CDR2 FQNNGV come from the germline V gene. As DNA, the CDR3 is TGTGCCAGCAGCGGACCCGTCGGGGGCGCCTATGGCTACACCTTC. Its translation is CASSGPVGGAYGYTF.

This clone was counted a few times. One base away lies a much larger clone, so this may be a sequencing read error. The gene calls are TRBV7-2 and TRBJ2-5; no definite D call. Germline CDR1 and CDR2: SGHTA and FQGNSA. The CDR3 has 14 amino acids. The CDR3: CVSSLIFREETQYF. CDR3 in DNA: TGTGTCAGCAGCTTAATCTTTCGGGAAGAGACCCAGTACTTC.

Ten or more counts support this clone. V gene TRBV20-1 combines with J gene TRBJ2-7; 13 nucleotides match TRBD2. This CDR3 comprises 19 residues. Germline assignment: CDR1 DFQATT and CDR2 SNEGSKA (reference sequence). Germline trimming cut 6 bases from V and 0 bases from J; bases unmatched to any gene: 17. CDR3 bases: TGCAGTGCGAACCTCTTGGACAGGAGGACTAGCGGGAGCTCCTACGAGCAGTACTTC. It is translated as CSANLLDRRTSGSSYEQYF.

This clone was detected a few times. The V gene is TRBV27, the J gene TRBJ1-6, with 8 nucleotides matching TRBD1. This CDR3 region has 15 residues. V gave up 3 bases and J gave up 9 bases; unmatched junction bases: 7. The V gene's germline CDR1 is MNHEY and CDR2 SMNVEV (reference sequence). CDR3 protein: CASSFQGAIGSPLHF. For the CDR3, the DNA is TGTGCCAGCAGTTTCCAGGGGGCGATCGGTTCACCCCTCCACTTT.